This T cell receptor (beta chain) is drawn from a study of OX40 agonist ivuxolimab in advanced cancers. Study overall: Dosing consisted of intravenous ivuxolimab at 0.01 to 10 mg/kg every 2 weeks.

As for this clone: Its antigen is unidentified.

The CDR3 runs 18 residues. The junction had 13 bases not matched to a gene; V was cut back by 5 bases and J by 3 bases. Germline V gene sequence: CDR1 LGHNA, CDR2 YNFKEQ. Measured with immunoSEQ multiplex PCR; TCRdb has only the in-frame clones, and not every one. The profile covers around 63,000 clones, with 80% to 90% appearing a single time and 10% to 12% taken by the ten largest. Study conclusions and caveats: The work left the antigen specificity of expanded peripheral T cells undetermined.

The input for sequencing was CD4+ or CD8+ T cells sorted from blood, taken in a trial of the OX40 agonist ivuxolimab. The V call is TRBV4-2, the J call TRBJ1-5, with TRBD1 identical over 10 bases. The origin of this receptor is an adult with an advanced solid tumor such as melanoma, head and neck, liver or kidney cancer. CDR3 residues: CASSARTGGERINQPQHF. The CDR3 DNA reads TGTGCCAGCAGCGCCCGGACAGGGGGGGAAAGGATCAATCAGCCCCAGCATTTT.